One sample yielded the 23 T cell receptor beta chains listed below, sequenced in a study of spatial heterogeneity in lung cancer. Stated time point: sample taken at primary tumor resection. TCRdb recomputed calls from the 5' RACE reads with MiXCR, one row per CDR3 protein. Counted here are about 7,000 distinct CDR3 sequences, around 7% occurring once; the ten biggest clones make up 77%. Material: PBMCs, obtained at surgery. These receptors were taken from a male donor with early-stage non-small cell lung cancer.

There are a few counts of this clonotype. The chain has TRBV7-6 and TRBJ2-5; 9 nucleotides align to TRBD1. The CDR3 is made up of 16 amino acids. Germline V CDR1 and CDR2: SGHVS, FNYEAQ. J lost 5 bases, V lost 5 bases, and 12 bases had no gene match. CDR3 in amino acids: CASSPQSQGAGETQYF. Here the CDR3 DNA reads TGTGCCAGCAGCCCGCAATCACAGGGGGCCGGGGAGACCCAGTACTTC.

By sample fraction, this clonotype is large (0.1 to 1%). This chain joins TRBV28 and TRBJ2-5, with D perhaps matching TRBD2 (6 bases). V was trimmed by 8 bases and J by 2 bases, leaving 15 bases between them. Germline lookup yields CDR1 MDHEN and CDR2 SYDVKM. This CDR3 is 14 amino acids long. The CDR3 loop is CASGGNDGQETQYF. For the CDR3, the DNA is TGTGCCAGCGGAGGGAACGACGGGCAAGAGACCCAGTACTTC.

This clonotype was seen many times. The chain is built from TRBV7-9 and TRBJ1-4; TRBD1 matches at 9 bases. CDR1 and CDR2 (germline): SEHNR, FQNEAQ (reference sequence). J was trimmed by 0 bases and V by 11 bases; bases with no gene match: 10. This CDR3 region has 16 residues. The CDR3 loop is CACEDRQGATNEKLFF. As DNA, the CDR3 is TGTGCCTGCGAGGATCGACAGGGGGCAACTAATGAAAAACTGTTTTTT.

This clonotype came up many times. The chain links TRBV7-2 to TRBJ2-1, with TRBD2 matching 9 bases. V was clipped by 6 bases and J by 4 bases; unmatched bases: 13. The CDR3 runs 17 residues. Germline lookup yields CDR1 SGHTA and CDR2 FQGNSA. DNA of the CDR3: TGTGCCAGCAGTCTCCGGGGTAGCGGGGGCTCTTACAATGAGCAGTTCTTC. Translated, it gives CASSLRGSGGSYNEQFF.

This clonotype came up many times. J is TRBJ2-3 and V is TRBV29-1; 10 positions agree with TRBD2. V was clipped by 5 bases and J by 2 bases; unmatched bases: 7. Germline CDR1 and CDR2: SQVTM and ANQGSEA. The CDR3 length is 15 residues. The CDR3 protein is CSVQASGSPTDTQYF. CDR3 nucleotides: TGCAGCGTTCAGGCTAGCGGGAGTCCCACAGATACGCAGTATTTT.

This clonotype is classed as medium-sized. The chain recombines TRBV10-3 with TRBJ2-3; D is undetermined. CDR3 length: 14 residues. V lost 10 bases and J 2 bases, leaving 16 bases between the germline ends. Germline CDR1 and CDR2: ENHRY and SYGVKD. CDR3 residues: CATQFGENTDTQYF. For the CDR3, the DNA is TGTGCCACCCAGTTTGGGGAAAACACAGATACGCAGTATTTT.

The chain combines TRBV6-5 with TRBJ1-2; 9 nucleotides match TRBD1. Unmatched junction bases numbered 4, after V lost 5 bases and J lost 9 bases. Per the germline V gene, CDR1 is MNHEY and CDR2 is SVGAGI. The CDR3 contains 12 residues. The CDR3: CASSTTGGSYTF. Here the CDR3 DNA reads TGTGCCAGCAGTACGACAGGGGGGAGCTACACCTTC.

Many counts were recorded for this clonotype. V is TRBV28 and J is TRBJ2-5, with unresolved D. The germline gives CDR1 MDHEN, CDR2 SYDVKM. V was clipped by 4 bases and J by 5 bases, with 14 bases between them. There are 14 residues in the CDR3. CDR3 residues: CASSSLGIEETQYF. The CDR3 DNA follows: TGTGCCAGCAGTTCCCTGGGGATCGAGGAGACCCAGTACTTC.

This clonotype came up many times. The rearrangement joins TRBV28 to TRBJ2-5, with 8 bases matching TRBD1. Germline V gene lookup returns CDR1 MDHEN and CDR2 SYDVKM. The V gene end was trimmed by 5 bases and the J gene end by 5 bases; junction bases not matched to a gene: 13. The CDR3 contains 16 residues. DNA for the CDR3: TGTGCCAGCAGTCCCAATACAGGGGGTGGCGGGGAGACCCAGTACTTC. It translates to CASSPNTGGGGETQYF.

This clonotype was detected many times. The CDR3 region is CASSLGDSTNYGYTF. CDR3 nucleotides: TGTGCCAGCAGCTTAGGGGACAGCACTAACTATGGCTACACCTTC. The chain recombines TRBV11-2 with TRBJ1-2; 7 bases are shared with TRBD1. Germline V gene sequence: CDR1 SGHAT, CDR2 FQNNGV. Unmatched junction bases numbered 2, after V lost 1 base and J lost 0 bases. This CDR3 spans 15 amino acids.

This chain connects TRBV12-3 or TRBV12-4 to TRBJ2-2, with D unresolved. CDR3 size: 12 residues. V was pared by 8 bases and J by 5 bases, with 9 bases between. This CDR3 reads CASSLMTGELFF. The CDR3 DNA is TGTGCCAGCTCGCTTATGACCGGGGAGCTGTTTTTT.

This clonotype was seen repeatedly, ten times or more. The rearrangement links TRBV7-9 to TRBJ2-2, with D unresolved. CDR3 length: 14 amino acids. Trimming removed 11 bases at V and 0 bases at J, with 13 bases between. From germline, CDR1 is SEHNR and CDR2 FQNEAQ (reference sequence). CDR3 bases: TGTGCCGCGGCCAGGCCGACGAACACCGGGGAGCTGTTTTTT. Encoded protein: CAAARPTNTGELFF.

In this sample, this clonotype turned up many times. The gene calls are TRBV12-3 or TRBV12-4 and TRBJ2-2; TRBD2 agrees at 7 bases. The CDR3 runs 16 residues. Losses at the gene ends were 6 bases for V and 6 bases for J; bases not matched to a gene: 13. The CDR3 sequence is CASSRLAGASAGELFF. DNA of the CDR3: TGTGCCAGCAGCCGCCTTGCGGGAGCATCTGCCGGGGAGCTGTTTTTT.

This clonotype was recorded many times. The chain employs TRBV2 and TRBJ2-2; possibly TRBD2 for D (6 bases). CDR3 length equals 15 residues. V lost 6 bases to trimming and J lost 1 base, with 12 bases between them. Germline assignment: CDR1 SNHLY and CDR2 FYNNEI. This chain's CDR3 is CASRMDSGNTGELFF. CDR3 coding DNA: TGTGCCAGCAGGATGGATAGCGGGAACACCGGGGAGCTGTTTTTT.

In this sample, this clonotype turned up many times. The chain recombines TRBV6-5 with TRBJ1-2; TRBD1 matches 11 bases. Per the germline V gene, CDR1 is MNHEY and CDR2 is SVGAGI. The CDR3 is 14 amino acids. V was pared by 7 bases and J by 4 bases, with 5 bases of the junction left unmatched. The CDR3 reads CASTRTGGTYGYTF. CDR3 DNA: TGTGCCAGCACCCGGACAGGGGGCACCTATGGCTACACCTTC.

This clonotype was recorded many times. The chain links TRBV11-2 to TRBJ2-5; D might be TRBD2 (5 bases). Looked up from germline, CDR1 is SGHAT and CDR2 is FQNNGV. This CDR3 comprises 14 residues. V was pared by 0 bases and J by 1 base, with 6 bases between. CDR3 in amino acids: CASSLETTQETQYF. The CDR3 DNA reads as TGTGCCAGCAGCTTAGAGACTACCCAAGAGACCCAGTACTTC.

The J gene is TRBJ1-4, the V gene TRBV7-9, with a possible D match to TRBD1 (6 bases). The V gene lost 1 base and the J gene lost 8 bases, with 8 bases spanning the gap. Germline V gene lookup returns CDR1 SEHNR and CDR2 FQNEAQ (reference sequence). The CDR3 consists of 13 residues. CDR3 residues: CASSLDRDEKLFF. The DNA of the CDR3 is TGTGCCAGCAGCTTAGACAGGGACGAAAAACTGTTTTTT.

In its sample, this clonotype was seen many times. The rearrangement links TRBV28 to TRBJ2-7; D may be TRBD1 or TRBD2 (5 bases each). Trimming took off 5 bases at V and 6 bases at J, with 11 bases between the two ends. CDR1 and CDR2 (germline): MDHEN, SYDVKM. This CDR3 region has 12 residues. CDR3 sequence reads: CASSTERGEQYV. The CDR3 bases are TGTGCCAGCAGTACCGAGAGGGGCGAGCAGTACGTC.

There are many counts of this clonotype. The chain is built from TRBV27 and TRBJ2-7; the match to TRBD2 covers 15 bases. The germline gives CDR1 MNHEY, CDR2 SMNVEV (reference sequence). Losses at the gene ends were 2 bases for V and 2 bases for J; bases not matched to a gene: 13. This CDR3 is built from 20 residues. The CDR3 protein is CASSLDRFPGLAGGTYEQYV. In nucleotides, the CDR3 is TGTGCCAGCAGTTTAGATCGATTCCCGGGACTAGCGGGGGGCACCTACGAGCAGTACGTC.

This clonotype was seen repeatedly, ten times or more. This chain links TRBV15 with TRBJ1-5; D gene ambiguous. Trimming cost V 3 bases and J 3 bases, with 15 bases left between them. The germline V gene has CDR1 LNHNV and CDR2 YYDKDF (reference sequence). The CDR3 is made up of 16 amino acids. The CDR3 sequence: CATSSLRIGDNQPQHF. The CDR3, as DNA: TGTGCCACCAGCAGCCTCAGGATTGGGGACAATCAGCCCCAGCATTTT. Looking up the rest from reference TRBV15 and TRBJ1-5 gives the full variable domain: DAMVIQNPRYQVTQFGKPVTLSCSQTLNHNVMYWYQQKSSQAPKLLFHYYDKDFNNEADTPDNFQSRRPNTSFCFLDIRSPGLGDTAMYLCATSSLRIGDNQPQHFGDGTRLSIL.

This clonotype was found a few times. CDR3 coding DNA: TGTGCCAGCAGTGAATCTAGCACAGATACGCAGTATTTT. This encodes CASSESSTDTQYF. The chain is built from TRBV6-4 and TRBJ2-3, with no clear D. V was shortened by 3 bases and J by 0 bases, with 4 bases between the two germline ends. Germline V gene data show CDR1 as MRHNA and CDR2 as SNTAGT. The CDR3 has 13 residues.

V gene TRBV2 combines with J gene TRBJ1-5, with D hard to call. Germline V gene sequence: CDR1 SNHLY, CDR2 FYNNEI. This CDR3 contains 16 residues. The ends were cut back, 5 bases at V and 5 bases at J, with 19 bases in the middle. This CDR3 reads CASSRGAGFNDQPQHF. In DNA, the CDR3 is TGTGCCAGCAGTAGAGGAGCGGGGTTTAATGATCAGCCCCAGCATTTT.

There are many counts of this clonotype. The chain uses TRBV11-2 and TRBJ2-7; D uncertain. Germline V CDR1 and CDR2: SGHAT, FQNNGV. This CDR3 spans 14 amino acids. The V gene lost 0 bases and the J gene lost 0 bases, with 6 bases spanning the gap. The CDR3 DNA reads as TGTGCCAGCAGCTTAGATACGGGCTCCTACGAGCAGTACGTC. Encoded protein: CASSLDTGSYEQYV.